Shown below are 20 T cell receptor beta chains from a single sample sequenced in a study of regulatory T cells in long-lasting Graves disease. This sample's time point: newly diagnosed GD, antithyroid drugs for less than 3 months. Extracted PBMC RNA gave rise to the TCR library. Library construction for TCR beta used iRepertoire HTBI primers and Arm-PCR of CDR3 regions. Each CDR3 protein is one row after TCRdb ran MiXCR on the multiplex PCR reads. The sample consists of around 400,000 distinct CDR3 sequences, about 16% of them appearing once. Sequencing was performed on peripheral blood mononuclear cells (PBMCs), taken at new diagnosis, from a patient treated with antithyroid drugs. Receptor source: a female donor with Graves disease.

The chain links TRBV5-4 to TRBJ1-4, with 7 nucleotides matching TRBD1. CDR3 length equals 15 residues. Germline CDR1 reads SGHNT; CDR2 reads YYREEE (reference sequence). J gave up 5 bases and V 4 bases, and 8 bases lay outside the gene matches. The chain's CDR3 is CASSDGQARNEKLFF. DNA of the CDR3: TGTGCCAGCAGCGACGGACAGGCTCGAAATGAAAAACTGTTTTTT.

This clonotype was detected ten times or more. The chain uses TRBV13 and TRBJ2-3; the D gene could be TRBD1 or TRBD2 (5 bases each). CDR1 is PRHDT and CDR2 is FYEKMQ in the germline V gene (reference sequence). The length of the CDR3 is 15 residues. V gave up 6 bases and J gave up 0 bases, with 13 bases separating them. CDR3 in DNA: TGTGCCAGCAGTCCCCGGGACGGCAGCACAGATACGCAGTATTTT. Its protein product is CASSPRDGSTDTQYF.

Many counts were recorded for this clonotype. The V and J genes are TRBV11-2 and TRBJ1-4, with TRBD1 identical over 8 bases. J lost 8 bases, V lost 10 bases, and 9 bases had no gene match. In germline, CDR1 is SGHAT, CDR2 FQNNGV. This CDR3 is 13 amino acids long. For the CDR3, the DNA is TGTGCCACCTCAGGGGGCGCGGGAGAAAAACTGTTTTTT. This gives the protein CATSGGAGEKLFF.

Only a few counts were recorded for this clonotype. The chain uses TRBV10-3 and TRBJ2-7, with 8 positions matching TRBD2. Looked up from germline, CDR1 is ENHRY and CDR2 is SYGVKD. CDR3 length: 14 amino acids. V lost 5 bases and J lost 5; bases outside the gene matches: 8. The CDR3 nucleotides read TGTGCCATCAGTCGGGGCGGGAGGAGTGACGAGCAGTACTTC. This encodes CAISRGGRSDEQYF.

This clonotype was detected a few times. The chain carries TRBV6-5 and TRBJ1-2, with TRBD1 as a possible D gene (5 bases). V dropped 4 bases and J dropped 4 bases, with 10 bases sitting between them. Per germline, CDR1 MNHEY and CDR2 SVGAGI. The CDR3 is 13 amino acids. CDR3 sequence (DNA): TGTGCCAGCAGTTCGGCCGGGACCTATGGCTACACCTTC. It yields the protein CASSSAGTYGYTF.

This clonotype was counted many times. This sequence joins TRBV11-2 and TRBJ1-3; unclear D gene. Germline V gene sequence: CDR1 SGHAT, CDR2 FQNNGV. The CDR3 runs to 15 residues. Trimming shortened V by 1 base and J by 0 bases, and 7 bases separated the two germline ends. As DNA, the CDR3 is TGTGCCAGCAGCTTAGGGCGGGGCTCTGGAAACACCATATATTTT. Translated: CASSLGRGSGNTIYF. Full variable domain (remainder filled in from reference TRBV11-2 and TRBJ1-3): EAGVAQSPRYKIIEKRQSVAFWCNPISGHATLYWYQQILGQGPKLLIQFQNNGVVDDSQLPKDRFSAERLKGVDSTLKIQPAKLEDSAVYLCASSLGRGSGNTIYFGEGSWLTVV.

The chain employs TRBV28 and TRBJ1-5, with TRBD1 matching 9 bases. The CDR3 is made up of 20 amino acids. V shed 5 bases and J 5 bases; nucleotides not matched to a gene: 22. Germline V gene lookup returns CDR1 MDHEN and CDR2 SYDVKM. Here the CDR3 DNA reads TGTGCCAGCAGTAACTACTACCGCCGGACGCCGGGACAGGGCTATCAGCCCCAGCATTTT. Translated, it gives CASSNYYRRTPGQGYQPQHF.

The chain recombines TRBV5-4 with TRBJ2-7, with D uncertain. This CDR3 has 14 residues. The ends were cut back, 1 base at V and 3 bases at J, with 11 bases in the middle. Germline V CDR1 and CDR2: SGHNT, YYREEE (reference sequence). The DNA of the CDR3 is TGTGCCAGCAGCTTGCGCGGCATAAACTACGAGCAGTACTTC. It yields the protein CASSLRGINYEQYF.

This clonotype was observed a few times. The chain recombines TRBV6-5 with TRBJ2-1, with D perhaps TRBD2 (5 bases). Germline V CDR1 and CDR2: MNHEY, SVGAGI. There are 11 residues in the CDR3. V was clipped by 3 bases and J by 12 bases, with 9 bases between them. CDR3 residues: CASSYRGLQFF. The CDR3 DNA is TGTGCCAGCAGTTATCGAGGGTTGCAGTTCTTC.

This clonotype was seen a handful of times. The chain couples TRBV5-5 to TRBJ2-3; the D is unclear. The V gene lost 1 base and the J gene lost 0 bases, with 15 bases spanning the gap. This CDR3 has 17 residues. The germline CDR1 and CDR2 sequences are SGHKS and YYEKEE (reference sequence). CDR3 region: CASSLPSDLTSTDTQYF. CDR3 bases: TGTGCCAGCAGCTTGCCGTCGGACCTAACTAGCACAGATACGCAGTATTTT.

The table lists this clonotype with many counts. V is TRBV6-2 or TRBV6-3 and J is TRBJ1-6; no clear D. CDR3 length equals 16 residues. Trimming took 6 bases from V and 7 from J, leaving 19 bases between them. Germline V lookup: CDR1 MNHEY, CDR2 SVGEGT. In DNA form, the CDR3 reads TGTGCCAGCAGCTACGAGCCTCATATGGGGAATTCACCCCTCCACTTT. This codes for CASSYEPHMGNSPLHF.

This clonotype was counted at least ten times. The chain employs TRBV6-2 or TRBV6-3 and TRBJ2-7; D remains unclear. CDR1 is MNHEY and CDR2 is SVGEGT in the germline V gene. V was pared by 1 base and J by 0 bases, with 13 bases between. The CDR3 has 16 residues. This CDR3 is CASSYFSERYSYEQYF. CDR3 DNA sequence: TGTGCCAGCAGTTACTTTTCCGAGAGGTACTCCTACGAGCAGTACTTC.

The chain employs TRBV6-1 and TRBJ2-3; 7 bases match TRBD2. The CDR3 runs to 14 residues. The V gene end was trimmed by 9 bases and the J gene end by 2 bases; junction bases not matched to a gene: 8. Germline CDR1 MNHNS, CDR2 SASEGT. CDR3 loop: CASPLAGDTDTQYF. CDR3 nucleotides: TGTGCCAGTCCGCTGGCGGGAGACACAGATACGCAGTATTTT.

This clonotype has a handful of counts. J is TRBJ2-7 and V is TRBV7-9; D gene unclear. Trimming removed 3 bases at V and 2 bases at J, with 11 bases between. This CDR3 has 14 residues. Germline CDR1 is SEHNR and CDR2 is FQNEAQ (reference sequence). The CDR3 here is CASSFIGKAYEQYF. In DNA, the CDR3 is TGTGCCAGCAGCTTCATAGGGAAGGCCTACGAGCAGTACTTC. Supplemented by reference TRBV7-9 and TRBJ2-7, the full variable domain reads DTGVSQNPRHKITKRGQNVTFRCDPISEHNRLYWYRQTLGQGPEFLTYFQNEAQLEKSRLLSDRFSAERPKGSFSTLEIQRTEQGDSAMYLCASSFIGKAYEQYFGPGTRLTVT.

The chain is built from TRBV20-1 and TRBJ2-3; 13 positions agree with TRBD2. Per the germline V gene, CDR1 is DFQATT and CDR2 is SNEGSKA (reference sequence). This CDR3 is 15 amino acids long. After removal of 4 bases from V and 2 bases from J, the junction contained 3 bases not matched to a gene. The CDR3 reads CSAITSGRVTDTQYF. For the CDR3, the DNA is TGCAGTGCTATTACTAGCGGGAGGGTCACAGATACGCAGTATTTT.

The V call is TRBV4-2, the J call TRBJ2-3; D possibly corresponds to TRBD2 (6 bases). This CDR3 has 15 amino acids. CDR1 and CDR2 from the germline V gene are LGHNA and YNFKEQ. V shed 1 base and J shed 0 bases, with 8 bases lying between them. The DNA for the CDR3 is TGTGCCAGCAGCCAAGCAAGCGGGAGCACAGATACGCAGTATTTT. Protein: CASSQASGSTDTQYF.

This clonotype occurred many times. The CDR3 DNA is TGTGCCAGCAGTTACGTGGGAGGGCGTAGCACCGGGGAGCTGTTTTTT. Protein product: CASSYVGGRSTGELFF. This chain links TRBV6-5 with TRBJ2-2, with TRBD2 matching over 7 bases. In germline, CDR1 is MNHEY, CDR2 SVGAGI. The CDR3 contains 16 residues. Unmatched junction bases numbered 7, after V lost 2 bases and J lost 4 bases.

This clonotype was counted at least ten times. The chain is built from TRBV6-2 or TRBV6-3 and TRBJ1-1; 11 bases agree with TRBD1. CDR1 is MNHEY, CDR2 SVGEGT, per germline. The CDR3 has 15 residues. V trimming: 6 bases; J trimming: 3 bases; junction bases outside the gene matches: 6. CDR3 coding DNA: TGTGCCAGCAGGGGGACAGGGGGAGTCGACACTGAAGCTTTCTTT. This sequence encodes CASRGTGGVDTEAFF.

This clonotype was found many times. J is TRBJ2-2 and V is TRBV27, with TRBD2 matching over 7 bases. Trimming cost V 7 bases and J 5 bases; bases outside gene matches: 10. This CDR3 is 15 amino acids long. The germline V gene encodes CDR1 MNHEY and CDR2 SMNVEV (reference sequence). As DNA, the CDR3 is TGTGCCAGCAAGATAGTGGCGGGGGTAACCGGGGAGCTGTTTTTT. Protein product: CASKIVAGVTGELFF.

The V and J genes are TRBV2 and TRBJ2-3; possibly TRBD1 for D (6 bases). With 8 bases removed from V and 6 bases from J, the gap between germline ends came to 18 bases. CDR1 is SNHLY and CDR2 is FYNNEI in the germline V gene. This CDR3 is 14 amino acids long. In nucleotides, the CDR3 is TGTGCCAGCTCCGGAACAGGGATGAGGGATACGCAGTATTTT. It yields the protein CASSGTGMRDTQYF.